This T cell receptor (beta chain) derives from a study of blood T cell repertoires in COVID-19. Study details: Acute-phase and convalescent COVID-19 samples originated in the United States, Italy and Spain. Nucleic acid was either cDNA or gDNA, and it came from T cells, B-cell-depleted T cells, or PBMCs.

The CDR3 contains 15 residues. Trimming took off 6 bases at V and 7 bases at J, with 19 bases between the two ends. Germline assignment: CDR1 MNHEY and CDR2 SMNVEV (reference sequence). Per the study methods: Cell counts per sample came from amplifying reference gene primers. Sequenced by immunoSEQ multiplex PCR; TCRdb stores in-frame clones only, minus some. The DNA was the basis for D and trimming; V, J and clone size are from that table. The sample has tens of thousands of clones; roughly 86% are singletons. Source material: peripheral blood. The chain links TRBV27 to TRBJ2-1; tentative D call: TRBD1 (6 bases). This TCR was recovered from a man over 45 with acute or convalescent COVID-19. This CDR3 reads CASSNSPTGPNEQFF. The CDR3 nucleotides read TGTGCCAGCAGCAACTCGCCGACAGGCCCAAATGAGCAGTTCTTC.